This T cell receptor (beta chain) emerged from a study of identical twins (TCRdb year 2016). Study-level background: The study deep-sequenced TCR alpha and beta repertoires from monozygotic twins, unrelated adults of various ages and cord blood to test whether fetal clonotypes persist. To rule out contamination, the twin experiments were replicated at different times with different library preparation protocols.

The library was obtained by 5' RACE. The instrument was an Illumina HiSeq 2000. A universal primer binding site was added through template switching, and the final cDNA carried a unique molecular identifier so that TCR cDNA molecules could be counted accurately. Specific primers in the conserved constant-segment region were used to synthesize first-strand cDNA for the TCR alpha and beta chains. Each cDNA library was double barcoded, with a SMART-Mk sample barcode plus Illumina barcodes, to control for contamination. Two successive PCR steps introduced TruSeq adapter sequences along with Illumina sample barcodes. The TCR alpha and beta cDNA libraries were sequenced on the Illumina HiSeq platform using custom primers. Per the authors' processing: MiGEC processed the raw reads to extract unique molecular identifiers, while MiXCR was used to determine the CDR3 positions. For each individual, recombination models were inferred using an EM algorithm with the repgenHMM and IGoR tools. The tcR package in R was used for shared clonotype analysis, with sharing normalized by the product of cloneset sizes. To study raw recombination without the effects of thymic and clonal selection, out-of-frame nonproductive sequences were analyzed. The public reads were quality trimmed at Q25 with fastp and then assembled into clones with MiXCR by TCRdb, keeping productive beta chains. Rows are unified per CDR3 protein, each entry keeping the most common DNA and genes. V and J calls and clone size were set by TCRdb, not the authors. The sample profile shows nearly 900,000 distinct CDR3 sequences; roughly an eighth of them were found once. The ten largest account for around 1.5% of the sample.

As for this clonotype: Its antigen has not been determined. There are no base qualities to consult, and no much larger clone falls within one base.

Every donor was a healthy Caucasian. Three pairs of female monozygotic twins, all aged about 18 to 30 years, were included in the twin cohort. Peripheral blood mononuclear cells were the source from which RNA for the TCR libraries was isolated. The junction carries 21 bases between V and J, which are trimmed by 2 bases and 6 bases respectively. The CDR3 contains 17 residues, cysteine and phenylalanine counted. Left in the record is the CDR3 DNA by itself, 51 bases read in frame from the first base. The CDR1 and CDR2 encoded by the germline V gene are SGHVS and FNYEAQ. What the work shows at the level of the full study, not this receptor alone: A weaker excess of twin sharing was found in beta out-of-frame sequences because the signal-to-noise ratio was lowered by fewer shared sequences. Because the same donors could not be followed over many years, the conclusions relied on cross-sectional statistical analysis. Recombination models systematically underestimated out-of-frame TCR alpha sharing in monozygotic twins but agreed with sharing between unrelated individuals. Compared with coincidental sharing between unrelated individuals, an excess of low generation-probability sequences was observed among out-of-frame TCR alpha sequences shared between twins. Invariant T cells such as MAIT and iNKT could partly confound zero-insertion analyses, though diverse VJ usage argued against this for most clonotypes. Abundant cord blood beta clonotypes carried fewer insertions; young adult naive repertoires showed a weaker similar trend, while memory repertoires showed none.

These same records also appear under a second study, on yellow fever vaccine responses in identical twins. The second source states: According to the authors, the vaccine-induced T cell response in identical twins seemed to be partly convergent and partly specific to each individual. In the study, vaccine-responding T cell clones were precisely tracked in identical twins.

The clonotype comes from a woman aged 18 to 35 in good health. The V and J genes are TRBV7-6 and TRBJ2-3, and TRBD1 may be the D gene, going by 6 matching bases. Material: PBMCs. The CDR3 loop reads CASSLQPGTNYGDTQYF. The nucleotide sequence is TGTGCCAGCAGCTTACAGCCTGGGACAAATTACGGGGATACGCAGTATTTT.